Listed below are T cell receptor beta chains from one sample, sequenced in a study of post-analysis software for immune sequencing data. From the PCR reads, TCRdb called clonotypes with MiXCR, one entry per CDR3 protein. The repertoire holds about 260,000 distinct CDR3 sequences, with less than 40% as singletons. Sequencing was done on a sample of blood. The receptor set was obtained from a girl aged 10 to 17 with multiple sclerosis. Both conserved end residues are part of each CDR3. The D gene is left open where the match is weak. A row's size may be missing; if present it is once, few, many or a size class.

CDR3 | DNA | size | length | J | V | D
CASSFSTGETQYF | TGTGCCAGCAGTTTTTCCACGGGGGAGACCCAGTACTTC | NA | 13 | TRBJ2-5 | TRBV12-3/TRBV12-4 | NA
CASSATWMGAGTQYF | TGTGCCAGCAGCGCGACTTGGATGGGGGCTGGTACGCAGTATTTT | many | 15 | TRBJ2-3 | TRBV7-8 | NA
CASSLSAGLGNQPQHF | TGTGCCAGCAGCTTGTCTGCGGGGCTAGGCAATCAGCCCCAGCATTTT | few | 16 | TRBJ1-5 | TRBV5-8 | NA
CASSTGTSGGLGGGKQYF | TGTGCCAGCAGCACCGGGACTAGCGGGGGGCTCGGAGGCGGTAAGCAGTACTTC | NA | 18 | TRBJ2-5 | TRBV12-3/TRBV12-4 | TRBD2
CASSGQDHGGYTF | TGTGCCAGCAGCGGACAGGACCATGGAGGCTACACCTTC | many | 13 | TRBJ1-2 | TRBV12-3/TRBV12-4 | TRBD1
CASSSTGTAYGYTF | TGTGCCAGCAGCTCCACCGGGACGGCTTATGGCTACACCTTC | many | 14 | TRBJ1-2 | TRBV5-6 | NA
CSARDPAGGPVNEQFF | TGCAGTGCTAGAGATCCAGCGGGAGGGCCGGTTAATGAGCAGTTCTTC | many | 16 | TRBJ2-1 | TRBV20-1 | TRBD2
CASSYLPGSVYEQYF | TGTGCCAGCAGTTACCTCCCCGGTAGCGTCTACGAGCAGTACTTC | NA | 15 | TRBJ2-7 | TRBV6-2/TRBV6-3 | NA
CASNPRGGRAYETQYF | TGCGCCAGCAACCCCCGAGGCGGGAGGGCCTATGAGACCCAGTACTTC | NA | 16 | TRBJ2-5 | TRBV5-1 | TRBD2
CASSPVQGFYGYTF | TGCGCCAGCAGCCCGGTCCAGGGATTCTATGGCTACACCTTC | NA | 14 | TRBJ1-2 | TRBV5-1 | NA
CSAEMTGRINIQYF | TGCAGTGCGGAAATGACAGGGAGGATAAACATTCAGTACTTC | NA | 14 | TRBJ2-4 | TRBV20-1 | NA
CASSQEVAGSLWDTDTQYF | TGCGCCAGCAGCCAAGAAGTAGCGGGGTCTCTTTGGGACACAGATACGCAGTATTTT | NA | 19 | TRBJ2-3 | TRBV4-1 | TRBD2
CASTTARGASSEQFF | TGTGCCAGCACCACGGCGCGGGGGGCAAGCAGTGAGCAGTTCTTC | NA | 15 | TRBJ2-1 | TRBV12-3/TRBV12-4 | TRBD2
CATSRDRADNEQFF | TGTGCCACCAGCAGAGACAGGGCGGACAATGAGCAGTTCTTC | NA | 14 | TRBJ2-1 | TRBV15 | NA
CASSDPPRGLVGQFF | TGCGCCAGCAGTGACCCCCCCCGAGGGCTGGTGGGGCAGTTCTTC | many | 15 | TRBJ2-1 | TRBV10-2 | NA